This T cell receptor beta chain comes out of a study of post-analysis software for immune sequencing data. Researchers reported that TCR beta cDNA libraries carried unique molecular identifiers. Input amounts of 1 to 10 million T cells were used. These gave approximately 500,000 cDNA molecules, so each molecule approximated one T cell. TCRdb reprocessed the PCR reads with MiXCR, giving one entry per CDR3 protein. The sample comprises about 540,000 distinct CDR3 sequences, around 34% of which are singletons, and 6% rests with the top ten. V was trimmed by 0 bases and J by 4 bases, leaving 9 bases between them. Germline values: CDR1 LGHDT, CDR2 YNNKEL (reference sequence). The length of the CDR3 is 14 residues. To note about this clonotype: As yet, its antigen is unknown.

Study-level findings and limits: Normalized Chao1 diversity was significantly lower in multiple sclerosis patients than in controls. Samples from a shared batch, those prepared together, strongly co-clustered by F measure. Five TRBV segments occurring more often in patients than controls included TRBV5-6, TRBV5-1 and TRBV20-1.

The sequence came from a girl younger than 18 with multiple sclerosis. The sequenced sample was blood. The rearrangement uses TRBV3-1 and TRBJ2-5; D is uncertain. DNA for the CDR3: TGTGCCAGCAGCCAAGATAAACAGAGAGAGACCCAGTACTTC. This gives the protein CASSQDKQRETQYF.